This T cell receptor beta chain was retrieved from a study of control samples from healthy donors and cancer patients. V dropped 7 bases and J dropped 7 bases, with 12 bases sitting between them. This CDR3 contains 12 residues. Looked up from germline, CDR1 is SGHTS and CDR2 is YDEGEE. Profiling relied on immunoSEQ multiplex PCR, and the TCRdb table lists in-frame clones only, not all of them. This sample carries 85,000 to 100,000 clones, approximately 95% of them seen once, and the ten largest clones take about 8.8%. J is TRBJ1-5 and V is TRBV5-8, with D hard to call. Sequencing was done on a sample of blood. This TCR was sampled from a man between 18 and 29 years old in good health. CDR3 nucleotide sequence: TGTGCCAGCTGCATAGAGGCCCAGCCCCAGCATTTT. Its protein is CASCIEAQPQHF.